This T cell receptor beta chain stems from a study of cytomegalovirus exposure and HLA in healthy donors (dated by TCRdb to 2017 to 2019). With respect to the entire study: An earlier analysis of about 530 of the donors reported under 300 Gb of sequence data and about 120 million unique TCR beta sequences obtained from about 179 million T cells. The study profiled the T cell repertoires of 500 to 800 subjects by immunosequencing and related them to cytomegalovirus serostatus. Four or five DR-DQ haplotypes were handled as single units for association and clustering, since linkage in the cohort was strong. The study aimed to test whether cataloging public T cell receptors could reveal signatures of past pathogen exposure. Of the approximately 400 genotyped donors, 81% fell in the genetic ancestry cluster associated with self-reported Caucasian donors. Rather than using new phenotypic data, the later analysis identified candidate immune exposures from TCR beta sequences and from how often those sequences occurred across donors. A separate validation cohort of more than 100 different subjects was used in addition to the roughly 640-subject first cohort. Among some 410 genotyped donors of the cohort, an average of roughly 230,000 unique TCR beta nucleotide sequences was sequenced per donor, of which roughly 18% were non-productive. Both class I and class II loci were covered by HLA typing, at four-digit resolution. An early release that covered 640 HLA-typed donors contained approximately 320 gigabases of sequencing data and 80 million or so unique TCR sequences. The number of donors typed differed by locus, with roughly 620-630 for A, B, C, DRB1 and DQB1, 522 for DQA1, approximately 580 for DPA1, and about 450 for DPB1. An earlier analysis of 500 to 750 of the donors applied high-throughput TCR beta sequencing to assess whether each TCR beta V gene segment acted as functional or pseudogenic. Genome-wide SNP genotypes for about 55% of the 666 donors were used in a later genetic analysis, which treated that subset as a discovery cohort. High-throughput TCR immunosequencing, statistical association of individual TCRs with disease status, and machine learning were combined to predict cytomegalovirus infection status. Alongside the repertoire data, information on donor age, sex, ethnicity and CMV serostatus was compiled. To study patterns of TCR occurrence, a later analysis re-analyzed previously published TCR beta repertoires from around 700 donors and added high-resolution HLA genotyping. All discovery cohort repertoires had been generated on a single sequencing platform.

Remarks on this clone: Its antigen target is currently unknown. Nothing much larger sits one base from this clone, and base qualities are not available.

Summary of the overall study and its limitations: Some IMGT-functional V segments, including TRBV6-2 and TRBV6-3, could not be told apart with the 87-base-pair reads, so those segments were excluded. Because HLA typing was unavailable for some donors at each locus, only the typed subset was used in association tests. A group of highly shared sequence variants was considered likely to be a technical artifact of the sequencing pipeline. Compared with the approximately 710-donor mean, donors in an Asian-associated ancestry cluster had fewer N-insertions in productive TCRs, according to a later genetic analysis. In a later analysis, TCR association rates were found to vary across HLA loci, with the most associated TCRs seen for DRB1 alleles and the fewest for HLA-C alleles. CMV serostatus was the only immune exposure information available for the cohort. Broadly in line with IMGT annotations, most TCR beta V segments showed up in productive rearrangements about 90% or about 30% of the time in an earlier analysis of roughly 590 of the donors. The classifier was reported to diagnose cytomegalovirus status with high specificity and sensitivity in both the original and validation cohorts. The authors suggested that the approach could potentially be generalized to other disease states and immunological phenotypes. A few of the identified cytomegalovirus-associated TCR beta chains were confirmed in vitro to be specific for cytomegalovirus antigens. The cohort was sequenced for TCR beta chains only, and without alpha or paired-chain data the features that could be detected were limited. While some public TCRs were present in many individuals, most TCR sequences turned up only very rarely across donors. Linkage disequilibrium might explain the correlated functional status among segregating V segments, but an unknown experimental factor could not be ruled out. When HLA alleles, especially DR and DQ, strongly co-occurred, TCR associations were difficult to assign to individual alleles. In a later genetic analysis, a missense DCLRE1C variant was associated with V-gene and J-gene trimming of TCR beta chains, and the association was replicated in an independent cohort. In the study, approximately 160 TCR beta chains were listed as associated with cytomegalovirus. Because counts were too low, seventeen rarely observed V segments, including chromosome 9 orphons, were left out of the earlier analysis of approximately 580 of the donors. In a later analysis, several top co-occurrence clusters were reported to appear linked to parvovirus B19, influenza, CMV and Epstein-Barr virus. The presence/absence analyses assumed that sequencing depth was roughly uniform across donors, and that assumption may not be true. A further reported finding was that TCR beta sequences accurately predicted the HLA-A and HLA-B alleles for most subjects in the first cohort. In a later analysis, HLA-associated TCR beta chains were found to be more clonally expanded and to have lower generation probabilities than equally common non-associated chains. Specific HLA alleles were associated with 15,000 to 20,000 TCR beta sequences at a false discovery rate of 0.05 in a later analysis. In a later analysis, most CMV-associated TCR beta chains were found to appear HLA-restricted, with HLA associations seemingly driven largely by CMV exposure.

The CDR3, cysteine through phenylalanine, is 21 amino acids long. Only the CDR3 DNA is retained, 63 bases long and in frame from the first base. The cohort consisted of some 730 healthy bone marrow donors. At the time of sampling, every cohort member was nominally healthy, though immune exposures that went unrecorded were likely present. The donor tested CMV seropositive and was one of the 289 seropositive cohort members. A peripheral blood sample was provided by each donor, and peripheral blood mononuclear cells were used for TCR beta sequencing. Genomic DNA was extracted from the blood cell samples with the Qiagen DNeasy Blood Extraction Kit. Libraries came from the immunoSEQ multiplex PCR assay. For the multiplex PCR, a mixture combining 60 forward primers for TCR Vbeta segments and 13 reverse primers for TCR Jbeta segments was used. The CDR3 region of rearranged TCR beta genes was amplified from genomic DNA with a multiplex PCR assay. The amplified TCR beta libraries were sequenced on the Illumina HiSeq System as 87-base-pair reads. The authors' pipeline ran thus. A later analysis tallied 80 million to 95 million unique TCR beta chains across the 550 to 850 repertoires, and approximately 12 million of those chains were shared by two or more donors. Raw reads were error-corrected and collapsed into unique sequences with a nearest-neighbor algorithm that merged closely related sequences to remove PCR and sequencing errors. V, D and J gene segments were assigned by aligning CDR3 sequences to IMGT reference sequences. Each retained sequence needed at least a six-nucleotide match to both a V gene segment and a J gene segment. A rearrangement was called productive if the CDR3 had no stop codons and remained in frame with V and J, and every other rearrangement was called non-productive. Following IMGT convention, CDR3 was defined as the stretch from the second conserved V-encoded cysteine to the conserved J-encoded phenylalanine. Sequences without an unambiguous match to a single V gene segment were excluded from the earlier analysis of approximately 600 of the donors. An earlier analysis of 450 to 650 of the donors called V segments functional above 56.7% productive rearrangements and segregating when the between-donor standard deviation exceeded 5%. A statistical classification framework was built to diagnose cytomegalovirus status from the catalog of TCR beta chain sequences. V and J gene assignment, in a later analysis, came from comparing TCR nucleotide sequences with IMGT/GENE-DB human TR gene sequences. The TCRdist pipeline was used in a later analysis to assign CDR3 sequences and most-parsimonious VDJ recombination scenarios. In a later analysis, every TCR beta chain was defined by the combination of its CDR3 amino acid sequence and its V-gene family, and reads without a unique V-gene family were dropped. A later analysis removed roughly 590 highly shared, low-generation-probability nucleotide sequences to deal with suspected cross-contamination and a sequencing artifact. A later analysis calculated a clonal expansion index for each public chain from normalized within-repertoire ranks of inferred template counts. In a later analysis, generation probabilities were computed with a VDJ recombination model fitted to out-of-frame rearrangements, and the resulting probabilities were checked against IGoR. In a later analysis, hypergeometric tests were used to score TCR-TCR, TCR-HLA and TCR-CMV co-occurrence, with a repertoire-size bias correction applied to TCR pairs. False discovery rates were estimated in a later analysis by permuting HLA or CMV assignments 20 times. A later analysis grouped co-occurring TCRs with DBSCAN, adding TCRdist sequence similarity when clustering within HLA-allele-positive subsets. Repertoires with fewer than 30,000 or more than 120,000 public chains, plus five repertoires with anomalous nucleotide sharing, were excluded from co-occurrence clustering. TCRdb took this table from immuneACCESS and kept in-frame rearrangements with V and J called. Such tables lack part of the clones; where checked against another copy, unresolved V genes explain under half of the gap, and the rest is unexplained. The V and J calls and clone size are taken from that table; D and trimming were inferred from the DNA. Here the sample has some 150,000 clones; around 78% occur a single time. Together, the top ten hold more than 2% of the sample.

Sequencing input: PBMCs. This TCR derives from a woman aged 30 to 39 in good health and CMV-seropositive. The rearranged chain carries TRBV1 and TRBJ2-5; TRBD2, the D gene given by the table, was not confirmed from the DNA. TRBV1 is designated a pseudogene. Here is the DNA: TGCACCAGCAGCCAAGATTCCCCGACTAGCGGGGGGGGGTGTAACCAAGAGACCCAGTACTTC. This codes for CTSSQDSPTSGGGCNQETQYF.